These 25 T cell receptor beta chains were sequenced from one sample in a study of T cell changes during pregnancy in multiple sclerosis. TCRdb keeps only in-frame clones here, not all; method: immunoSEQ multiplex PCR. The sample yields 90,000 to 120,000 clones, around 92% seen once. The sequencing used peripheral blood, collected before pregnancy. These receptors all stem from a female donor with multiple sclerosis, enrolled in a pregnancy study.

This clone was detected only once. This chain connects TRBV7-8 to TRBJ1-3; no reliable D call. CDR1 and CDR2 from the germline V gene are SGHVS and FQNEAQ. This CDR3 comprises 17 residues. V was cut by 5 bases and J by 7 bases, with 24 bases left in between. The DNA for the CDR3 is TGTGCCAGCAGCATGTACCCGGGCCCCGGACCGGGGAACACCATATATTTT. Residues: CASSMYPGPGPGNTIYF.

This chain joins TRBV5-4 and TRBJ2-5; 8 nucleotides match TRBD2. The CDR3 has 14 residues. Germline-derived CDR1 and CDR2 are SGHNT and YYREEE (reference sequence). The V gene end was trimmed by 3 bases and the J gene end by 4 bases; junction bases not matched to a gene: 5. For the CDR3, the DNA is TGTGCCAGCAGCTACATGGCGGGAGGAGAGACCCAGTACTTC. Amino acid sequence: CASSYMAGGETQYF.

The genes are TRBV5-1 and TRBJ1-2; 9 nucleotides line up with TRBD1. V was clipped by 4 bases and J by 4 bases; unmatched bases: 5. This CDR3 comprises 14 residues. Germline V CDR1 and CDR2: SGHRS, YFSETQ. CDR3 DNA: TGCGCCAGCAGCGGGGGACAGGGCTTCTATGGCTACACCTTC. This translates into CASSGGQGFYGYTF. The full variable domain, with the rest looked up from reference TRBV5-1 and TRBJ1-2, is KAGVTQTPRYLIKTRGQQVTLSCSPISGHRSVSWYQQTPGQGLQFLFEYFSETQRNKGNFPGRFSGRQFSNSRSEMNVSTLELGDSALYLCASSGGQGFYGYTFGSGTRLTVV.

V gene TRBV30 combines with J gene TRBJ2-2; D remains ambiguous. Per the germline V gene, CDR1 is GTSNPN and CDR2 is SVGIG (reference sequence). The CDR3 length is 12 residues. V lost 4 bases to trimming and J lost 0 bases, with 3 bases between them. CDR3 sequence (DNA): TGTGCCTGGACCTCGAACACCGGGGAGCTGTTTTTT. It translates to CAWTSNTGELFF. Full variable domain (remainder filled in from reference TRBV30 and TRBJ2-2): SQTIHQWPATLVQPVGSPLSLECTVEGTSNPNLYWYRQAAGRGLQLLFYSVGIGQISSEVPQNLSASRPQDRQFILSSKKLLLSDSGFYLCAWTSNTGELFFGEGSRLTVL.

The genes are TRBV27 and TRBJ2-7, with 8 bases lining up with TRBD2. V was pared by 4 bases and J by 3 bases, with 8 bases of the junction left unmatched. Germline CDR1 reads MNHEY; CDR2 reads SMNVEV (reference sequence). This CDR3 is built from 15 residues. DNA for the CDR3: TGTGCCAGCAGTTCAAGGGCTAGCGGGTTCTACGAGCAGTACTTC. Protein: CASSSRASGFYEQYF.

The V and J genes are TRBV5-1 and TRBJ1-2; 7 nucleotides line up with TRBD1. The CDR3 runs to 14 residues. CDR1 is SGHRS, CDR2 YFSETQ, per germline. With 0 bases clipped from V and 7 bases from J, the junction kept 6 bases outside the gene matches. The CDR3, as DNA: TGCGCCAGCAGCTTGGTTGAGGGGGCGCGTGGCTACACCTTC. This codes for CASSLVEGARGYTF. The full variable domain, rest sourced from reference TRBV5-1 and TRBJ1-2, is KAGVTQTPRYLIKTRGQQVTLSCSPISGHRSVSWYQQTPGQGLQFLFEYFSETQRNKGNFPGRFSGRQFSNSRSEMNVSTLELGDSALYLCASSLVEGARGYTFGSGTRLTVV.

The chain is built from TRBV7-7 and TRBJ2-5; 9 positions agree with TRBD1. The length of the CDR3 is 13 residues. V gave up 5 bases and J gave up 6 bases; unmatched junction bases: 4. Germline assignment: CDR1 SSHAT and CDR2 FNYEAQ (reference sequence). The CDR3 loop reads CASSPGQGKTQYF. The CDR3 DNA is TGTGCCAGCAGCCCCGGACAGGGGAAGACCCAGTACTTC.

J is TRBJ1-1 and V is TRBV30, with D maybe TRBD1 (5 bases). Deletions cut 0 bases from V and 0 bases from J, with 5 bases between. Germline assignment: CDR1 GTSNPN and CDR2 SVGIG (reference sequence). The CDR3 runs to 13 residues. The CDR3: CAWSVTVNTEAFF. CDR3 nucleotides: TGTGCCTGGAGTGTGACAGTGAACACTGAAGCTTTCTTT.

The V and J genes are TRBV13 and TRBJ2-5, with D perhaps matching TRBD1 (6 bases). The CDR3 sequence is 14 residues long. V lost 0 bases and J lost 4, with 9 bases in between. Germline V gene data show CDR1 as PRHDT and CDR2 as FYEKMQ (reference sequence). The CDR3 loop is CASSLGQGGETQYF. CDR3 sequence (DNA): TGTGCCAGCAGCTTAGGACAGGGCGGAGAGACCCAGTACTTC.

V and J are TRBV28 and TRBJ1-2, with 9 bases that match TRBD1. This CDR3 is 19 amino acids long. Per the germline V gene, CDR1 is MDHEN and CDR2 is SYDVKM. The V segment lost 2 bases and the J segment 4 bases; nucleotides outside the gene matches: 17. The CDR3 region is CASSLPPGTGRHGGYGYTF. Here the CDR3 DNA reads TGTGCCAGCAGTTTACCCCCCGGGACAGGGAGGCATGGGGGCTATGGCTACACCTTC.

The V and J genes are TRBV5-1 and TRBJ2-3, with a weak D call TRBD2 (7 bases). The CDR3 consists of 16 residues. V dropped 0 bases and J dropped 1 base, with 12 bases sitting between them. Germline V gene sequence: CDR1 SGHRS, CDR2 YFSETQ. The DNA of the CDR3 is TGCGCCAGCAGCTTGGCCCGGGGGGCGCGCACAGATACGCAGTATTTT. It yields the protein CASSLARGARTDTQYF.

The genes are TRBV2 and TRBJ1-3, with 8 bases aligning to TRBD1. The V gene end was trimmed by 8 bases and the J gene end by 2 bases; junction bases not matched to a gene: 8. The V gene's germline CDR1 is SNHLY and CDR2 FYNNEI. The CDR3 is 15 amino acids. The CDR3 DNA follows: TGTGCCAGCGGAAACCAGGGGGCGACTGGAAACACCATATATTTT. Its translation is CASGNQGATGNTIYF. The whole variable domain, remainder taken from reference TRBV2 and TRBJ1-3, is EPEVTQTPSHQVTQMGQEVILRCVPISNHLYFYWYRQILGQKVEFLVSFYNNEISEKSEIFDDQFSVERPDGSNFTLKIRSTKLEDSAMYFCASGNQGATGNTIYFGEGSWLTVV.

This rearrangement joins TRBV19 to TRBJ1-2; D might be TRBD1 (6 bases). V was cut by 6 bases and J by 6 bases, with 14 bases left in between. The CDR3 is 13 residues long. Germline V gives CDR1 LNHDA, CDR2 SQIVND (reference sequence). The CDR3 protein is CASRDRYEDGYTF. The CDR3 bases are TGTGCCAGTAGGGACAGATATGAGGATGGCTACACCTTC.

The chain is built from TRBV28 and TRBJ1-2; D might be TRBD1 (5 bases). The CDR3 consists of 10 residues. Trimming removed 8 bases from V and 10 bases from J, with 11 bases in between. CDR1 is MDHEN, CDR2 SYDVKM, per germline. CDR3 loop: CASLLGDYTF. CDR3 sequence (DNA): TGTGCCAGCCTCTTAGGGGACTACACCTTC.

The chain's CDR3 is CASSLGGLYYGYTF. The DNA for the CDR3 is TGCGCCAGCAGCTTGGGGGGCCTATACTATGGCTACACCTTC. The chain recombines TRBV5-1 with TRBJ1-2, with D possibly TRBD1 on 5 matching bases. In germline, CDR1 is SGHRS, CDR2 YFSETQ. V was trimmed by 0 bases and J by 3 bases, leaving 9 bases between them. This CDR3 spans 14 amino acids.

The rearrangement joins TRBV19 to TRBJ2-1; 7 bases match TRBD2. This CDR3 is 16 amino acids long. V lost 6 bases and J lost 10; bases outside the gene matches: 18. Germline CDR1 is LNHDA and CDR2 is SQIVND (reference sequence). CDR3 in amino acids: CASRRASGGYDSEQFF. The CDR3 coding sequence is TGTGCCAGTAGGAGGGCGTCCGGGGGGTACGATTCAGAGCAGTTCTTC. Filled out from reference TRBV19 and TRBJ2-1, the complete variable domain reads DGGITQSPKYLFRKEGQNVTLSCEQNLNHDAMYWYRQDPGQGLRLIYYSQIVNDFQKGDIAEGYSVSREKKESFPLTVTSAQKNPTAFYLCASRRASGGYDSEQFFGPGTRLTVL.

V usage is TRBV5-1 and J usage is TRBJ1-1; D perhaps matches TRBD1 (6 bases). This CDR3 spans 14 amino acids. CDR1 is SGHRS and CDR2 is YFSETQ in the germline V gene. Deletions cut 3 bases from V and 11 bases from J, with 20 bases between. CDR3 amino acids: CASSSTGSPIGAFF. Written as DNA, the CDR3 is TGCGCCAGCAGCTCTACAGGGAGCCCAATTGGTGCTTTCTTT.

The CDR3 reads CASSLDLAGNTDTQYF. CDR3 nucleotides: TGCGCCAGCAGCTTGGACCTAGCGGGGAACACAGATACGCAGTATTTT. V and J are TRBV5-1 and TRBJ2-3, with 9 bases aligning to TRBD2. This CDR3 is built from 16 residues. Germline V lookup: CDR1 SGHRS, CDR2 YFSETQ. J gave up 2 bases and V 0 bases, and 4 bases lay outside the gene matches.

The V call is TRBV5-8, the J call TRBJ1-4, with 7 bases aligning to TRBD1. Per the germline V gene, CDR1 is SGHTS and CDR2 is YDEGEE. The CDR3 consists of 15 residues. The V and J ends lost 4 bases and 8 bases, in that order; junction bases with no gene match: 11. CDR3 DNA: TGTGCCAGCAGCGGCCGGACAGGCTTTTACGAAAAACTGTTTTTT. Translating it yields CASSGRTGFYEKLFF.

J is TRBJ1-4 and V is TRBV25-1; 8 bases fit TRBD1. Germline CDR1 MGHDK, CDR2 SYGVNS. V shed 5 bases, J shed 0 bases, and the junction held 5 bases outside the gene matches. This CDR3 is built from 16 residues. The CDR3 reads CASSQGQVATNEKLFF. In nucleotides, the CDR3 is TGTGCCAGCAGTCAGGGACAGGTTGCAACTAATGAAAAACTGTTTTTT.

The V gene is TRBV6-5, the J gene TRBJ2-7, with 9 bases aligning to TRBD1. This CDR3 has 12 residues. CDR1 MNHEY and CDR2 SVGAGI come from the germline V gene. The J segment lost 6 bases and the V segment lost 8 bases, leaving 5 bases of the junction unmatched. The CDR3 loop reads CASRDRAGEQYF. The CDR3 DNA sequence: TGTGCCAGCCGGGACAGGGCCGGCGAGCAGTACTTC.

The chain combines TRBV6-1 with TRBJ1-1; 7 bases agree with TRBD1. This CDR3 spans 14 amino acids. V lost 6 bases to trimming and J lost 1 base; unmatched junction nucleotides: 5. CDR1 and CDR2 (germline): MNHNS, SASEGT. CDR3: CASSPRTGNTEAFF. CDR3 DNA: TGTGCCAGCAGCCCGCGGACAGGGAACACTGAAGCTTTCTTT.

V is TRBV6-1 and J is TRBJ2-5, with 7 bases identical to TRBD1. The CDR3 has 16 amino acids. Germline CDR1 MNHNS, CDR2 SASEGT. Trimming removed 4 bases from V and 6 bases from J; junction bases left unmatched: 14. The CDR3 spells CASSVLSTGLVKTQYF. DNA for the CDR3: TGTGCCAGCAGTGTCCTTTCGACAGGGTTGGTAAAGACCCAGTACTTC.

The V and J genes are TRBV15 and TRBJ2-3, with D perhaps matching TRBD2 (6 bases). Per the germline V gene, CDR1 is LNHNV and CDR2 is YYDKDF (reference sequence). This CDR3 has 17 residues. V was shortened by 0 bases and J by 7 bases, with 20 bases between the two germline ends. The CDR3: CATSRDRGRGSSNTQYF. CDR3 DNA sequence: TGTGCCACCAGCAGAGATCGGGGACGGGGGAGTAGTAATACGCAGTATTTT.

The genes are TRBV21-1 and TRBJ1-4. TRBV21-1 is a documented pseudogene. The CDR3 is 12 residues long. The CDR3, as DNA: TGTGCCAGCCCGGGACTTAAGCAAAAACTGTTTTTT. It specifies CASPGLKQKLFF.